A selection of T cell receptor beta chains follows, all from one sample in a study of blood T cell repertoires in COVID-19. The table came from immunoSEQ multiplex PCR; TCRdb's copy has only in-frame clones and leaves some out. Of around 60,000 clones in the sample, 80% to 85% are singletons; the top ten hold under 25%. Sequencing input: peripheral blood. These receptors all come from a man aged 25 to 40 with COVID-19, enrolled during active disease. The CDR3 runs from the conserved cysteine through the conserved F or W. Fields, in order: clone size, D gene, J gene, V gene, CDR3 protein, CDR3 DNA. D genes are given only for firm matches. Not all rows give a size; the values are once, few, many and, for expanded clones, a class.

NA	NA	TRBJ2-7	TRBV12-3/TRBV12-4	CASTFRGSYEQYF	TGTGCAAGCACGTTCCGGGGCTCCTACGAGCAGTACTTC
NA	NA	TRBJ2-5	TRBV5-1	CASSFKGGQETQYF	TGCGCCAGCAGCTTTAAAGGGGGCCAAGAGACCCAGTACTTC
NA	TRBD1	TRBJ2-3	TRBV7-2	CASSSTGVDTQYF	TGTGCCAGCAGCTCGACAGGGGTAGATACGCAGTATTTT
NA	TRBD2	TRBJ2-4	TRBV7-2	CASSPTSGSVAKNIQYF	TGTGCCAGCAGCCCTACTAGCGGGTCCGTAGCCAAAAACATTCAGTACTTC
once	TRBD2	TRBJ2-1	TRBV6-5	CASRPAGGPYNEQFF	TGTGCCAGCAGACCAGCGGGAGGCCCCTACAATGAGCAGTTCTTC
NA	TRBD1	TRBJ1-1	TRBV5-8	CASSLPGQGHTEAFF	TGTGCCAGCAGCTTGCCTGGACAGGGCCACACTGAAGCTTTCTTT
NA	TRBD2	TRBJ2-1	TRBV6-6	CASSPGTSGSEQFF	TGTGCCAGCAGCCCCGGGACTAGCGGGAGTGAGCAGTTCTTC
few	NA	TRBJ2-1	TRBV29-1	CSVARQAGDEQFF	TGCAGCGTTGCTCGACAGGCTGGGGATGAGCAGTTCTTC
NA	TRBD1	TRBJ1-1	TRBV28	CATTSGQPSNTEAFF	TGTGCCACCACCTCGGGACAGCCCTCGAACACTGAAGCTTTCTTT
NA	TRBD2	TRBJ2-1	TRBV3-1/TRBV3-2	CASSLLPGLGYTEQFF	TGTGCCAGCAGCCTTCTACCGGGACTAGGCTACACTGAGCAGTTCTTC
NA	NA	TRBJ2-7	TRBV19	CASTPGQGYEQYF	TGTGCCAGTACCCCGGGCCAGGGCTACGAGCAGTACTTC
NA	NA	TRBJ2-1	TRBV19	CASMEVDEQFF	TGTGCCAGTATGGAGGTCGATGAGCAGTTCTTC
NA	NA	TRBJ2-6	TRBV19	CASSMGLGSGANVLTF	TGTGCCAGTAGTATGGGGCTCGGCTCTGGGGCCAACGTCCTGACTTTC
NA	NA	TRBJ1-5	TRBV11-2	CASSPRGADQPQHF	TGTGCCAGCAGCCCACGGGGGGCGGACCAGCCCCAGCATTTT
NA	NA	TRBJ2-1	TRBV5-1	CASSPVVGSNEQFF	TGCGCCAGCAGCCCCGTGGTGGGCTCCAATGAGCAGTTCTTC
NA	NA	TRBJ2-7	TRBV28	CASSFLGAASHEQYF	TGTGCCAGCAGTTTCCTGGGAGCGGCCTCCCACGAGCAGTACTTC
NA	TRBD1	TRBJ1-2	TRBV6-4	CASSEGTGHGYGYTF	TGTGCCAGCAGTGAGGGGACAGGACACGGCTATGGCTACACCTTC
NA	TRBD1	TRBJ2-5	TRBV5-1	CASSQGQGSGETQYF	TGCGCCAGCAGCCAAGGACAGGGATCGGGAGAGACCCAGTACTTC
NA	TRBD1	TRBJ1-1	TRBV9	CASSLLGQGSSEAFF	TGTGCCAGCAGCTTATTGGGACAGGGGAGCTCTGAAGCTTTCTTT
NA	NA	TRBJ2-3	TRBV5-3	CASWGDHTDTQYF	TGTGCCTCATGGGGGGACCACACAGATACGCAGTATTTT
few	NA	TRBJ2-2	TRBV7-2	CASSLVAVGELFF	TGTGCCAGCAGCTTAGTAGCGGTCGGGGAGCTGTTTTTT
NA	NA	TRBJ1-2	TRBV7-8	CASSLDRGYGYGYTF	TGTGCCAGCAGCTTAGACCGGGGGTACGGCTATGGCTACACCTTC
NA	NA	TRBJ2-7	TRBV30	CAWSVRGHEQYF	TGTGCCTGGAGTGTACGAGGCCACGAGCAGTACTTC
NA	NA	TRBJ2-1	TRBV5-6	CASSLERAGVNEQFF	TGTGCCAGCAGCTTGGAAAGGGCGGGCGTCAATGAGCAGTTCTTC
NA	TRBD2	TRBJ2-5	TRBV6-2/TRBV6-3	CASSYPPLAGIQETQYF	TGTGCCAGCAGTTACCCCCCCCTAGCGGGGATTCAAGAGACCCAGTACTTC
once	NA	TRBJ1-1	TRBV5-1	CASSLALQGGVTEAFF	TGCGCCAGCAGCTTGGCTTTGCAGGGTGGTGTCACTGAAGCTTTCTTT
NA	TRBD2	TRBJ2-3	TRBV4-3	CASSRSLAGSDTQYF	TGCGCCAGCAGCCGTTCGCTAGCGGGGTCAGATACGCAGTATTTT
NA	TRBD1	TRBJ1-2	TRBV19	CASSITGTANYGYTF	TGTGCCAGTAGTATAACCGGGACAGCAAACTATGGCTACACCTTC
once	NA	TRBJ2-1	TRBV5-4	CASSFDQATYNEQFF	TGTGCCAGCAGCTTCGACCAGGCTACCTACAATGAGCAGTTCTTC
once	NA	TRBJ2-7	TRBV29-1	CSVEGGLPYGEQYF	TGCAGCGTTGAAGGCGGGTTGCCATACGGCGAGCAGTACTTC
NA	NA	TRBJ1-1	TRBV11-3	CASSLGWQGKSEAFF	TGTGCCAGCAGCTTAGGTTGGCAGGGTAAGTCTGAAGCTTTCTTT
once	TRBD1	TRBJ1-4	TRBV5-4	CASSLNRGGPNEKLFF	TGTGCCAGCAGCTTAAACAGGGGAGGCCCTAATGAAAAACTGTTTTTT
NA	TRBD1	TRBJ2-5	TRBV6-2/TRBV6-3	CASSLSVGQGRETQYF	TGTGCCAGCAGCTTATCGGTTGGACAGGGGCGAGAGACCCAGTACTTC
NA	NA	TRBJ2-7	TRBV6-1	CASSSRLYEQYF	TGTGCCAGCAGTTCCCGACTCTACGAGCAGTACTTC
NA	TRBD2	TRBJ2-4	TRBV24-1	CATSESSLGGGNIQYF	TGTGCCACCAGTGAATCTTCTTTGGGGGGGGGAAACATTCAGTACTTC
NA	NA	TRBJ1-5	TRBV4-3	CASSQQASNQPQHF	TGCGCCAGCAGCCAACAGGCTAGCAATCAGCCCCAGCATTTT
NA	NA	TRBJ1-1	TRBV24-1	CATAPGQNTEAFF	TGTGCCACCGCACCTGGACAGAACACTGAAGCTTTCTTT
NA	TRBD1	TRBJ1-1	TRBV2	CASSGGTGGLNTEAFF	TGTGCCAGCAGTGGTGGGACAGGGGGCCTGAACACTGAAGCTTTCTTT
NA	NA	TRBJ2-5	TRBV5-1	CASLQGPGHQETQYF	TGCGCCAGTTTACAGGGTCCGGGCCACCAAGAGACCCAGTACTTC
NA	TRBD2	TRBJ2-3	TRBV4-3	CASSQLAGGITDTQYF	TGCGCCAGCAGCCAGTTAGCGGGGGGGATCACAGATACGCAGTATTTT